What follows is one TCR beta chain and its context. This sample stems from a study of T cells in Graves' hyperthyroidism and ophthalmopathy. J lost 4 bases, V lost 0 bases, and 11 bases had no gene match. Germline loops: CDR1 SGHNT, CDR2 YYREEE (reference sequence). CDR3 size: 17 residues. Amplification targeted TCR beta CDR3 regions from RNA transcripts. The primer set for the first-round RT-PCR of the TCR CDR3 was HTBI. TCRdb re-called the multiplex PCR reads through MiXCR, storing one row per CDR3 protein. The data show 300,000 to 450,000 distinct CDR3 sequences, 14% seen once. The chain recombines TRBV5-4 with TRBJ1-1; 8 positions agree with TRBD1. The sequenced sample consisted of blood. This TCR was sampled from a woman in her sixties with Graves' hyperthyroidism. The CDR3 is CASSLVGRGRRITEAFF. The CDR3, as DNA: TGTGCCAGCAGCTTGGTTGGCAGGGGGCGCAGGATCACTGAAGCTTTCTTT.